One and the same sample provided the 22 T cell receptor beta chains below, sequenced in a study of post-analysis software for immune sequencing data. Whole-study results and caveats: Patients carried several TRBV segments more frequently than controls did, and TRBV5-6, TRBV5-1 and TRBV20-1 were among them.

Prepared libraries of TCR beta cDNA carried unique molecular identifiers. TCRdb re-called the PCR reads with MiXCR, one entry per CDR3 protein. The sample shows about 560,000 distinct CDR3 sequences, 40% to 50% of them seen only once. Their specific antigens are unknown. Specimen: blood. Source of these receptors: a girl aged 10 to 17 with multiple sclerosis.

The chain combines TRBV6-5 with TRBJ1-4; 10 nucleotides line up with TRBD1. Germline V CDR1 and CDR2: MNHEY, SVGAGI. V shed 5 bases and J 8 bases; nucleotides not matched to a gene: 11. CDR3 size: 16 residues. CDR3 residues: CASSSPVTGGTEKLFF. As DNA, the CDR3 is TGTGCCAGCAGTAGTCCTGTGACAGGGGGCACGGAAAAACTGTTTTTT.

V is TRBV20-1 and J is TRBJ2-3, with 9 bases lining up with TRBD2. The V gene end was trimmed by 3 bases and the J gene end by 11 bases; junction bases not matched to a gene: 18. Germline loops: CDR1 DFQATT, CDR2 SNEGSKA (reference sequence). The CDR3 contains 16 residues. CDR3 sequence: CSASWALAGLRGMQYF. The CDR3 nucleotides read TGCAGTGCTAGTTGGGCGCTAGCGGGGCTTCGAGGTATGCAGTATTTT.

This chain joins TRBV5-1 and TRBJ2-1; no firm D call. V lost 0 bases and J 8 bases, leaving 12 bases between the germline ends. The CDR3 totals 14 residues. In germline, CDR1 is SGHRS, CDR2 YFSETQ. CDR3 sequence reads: CASSLAALVYEQFF. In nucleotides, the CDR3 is TGCGCCAGCAGCTTGGCCGCCTTGGTTTATGAGCAGTTCTTC.

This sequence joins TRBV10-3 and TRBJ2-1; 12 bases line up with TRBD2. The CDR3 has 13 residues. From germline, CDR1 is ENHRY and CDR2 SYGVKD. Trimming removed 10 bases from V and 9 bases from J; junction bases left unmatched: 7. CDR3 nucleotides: TGTGCCAGCACGACTAGCGGGAGTGGTGAGCAGTTCTTC. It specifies CASTTSGSGEQFF.

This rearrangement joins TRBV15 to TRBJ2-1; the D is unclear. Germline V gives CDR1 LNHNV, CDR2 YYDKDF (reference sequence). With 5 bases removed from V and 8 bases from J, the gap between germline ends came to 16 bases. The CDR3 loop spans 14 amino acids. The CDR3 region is CATSGRRVGDEQFF. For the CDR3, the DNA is TGTGCCACCAGCGGTAGAAGGGTTGGGGATGAGCAGTTCTTC.

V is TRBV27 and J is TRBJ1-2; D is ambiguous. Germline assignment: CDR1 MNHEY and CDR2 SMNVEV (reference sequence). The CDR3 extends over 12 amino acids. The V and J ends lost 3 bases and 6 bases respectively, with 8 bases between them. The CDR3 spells CASSFAGHGYTF. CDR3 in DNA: TGTGCCAGCAGTTTTGCGGGCCATGGCTACACCTTC.

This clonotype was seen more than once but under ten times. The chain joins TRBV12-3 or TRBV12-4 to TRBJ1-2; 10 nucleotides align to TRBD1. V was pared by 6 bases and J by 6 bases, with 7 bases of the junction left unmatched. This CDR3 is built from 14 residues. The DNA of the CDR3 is TGTGCCAGCAGCCCGGGACAGGGGATTCATGGCTACACCTTC. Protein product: CASSPGQGIHGYTF.

This CDR3 reads CASSLDRLLNTEAFF. CDR3 nucleotide sequence: TGCGCCAGCAGCTTAGACAGACTACTGAACACTGAAGCTTTCTTT. This rearrangement joins TRBV5-1 to TRBJ1-1; TRBD1 is a possible D gene (5 bases). V was cut by 2 bases and J by 0 bases, with 11 bases left in between. This CDR3 is built from 15 residues. Germline V gene lookup returns CDR1 SGHRS and CDR2 YFSETQ.

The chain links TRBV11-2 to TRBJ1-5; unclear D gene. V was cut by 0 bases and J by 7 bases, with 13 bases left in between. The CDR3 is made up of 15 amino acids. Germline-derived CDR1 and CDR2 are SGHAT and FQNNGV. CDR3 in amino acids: CASSLDLSIGQPQHF. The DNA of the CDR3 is TGTGCCAGCAGCTTAGATCTCAGTATTGGGCAGCCCCAGCATTTT.

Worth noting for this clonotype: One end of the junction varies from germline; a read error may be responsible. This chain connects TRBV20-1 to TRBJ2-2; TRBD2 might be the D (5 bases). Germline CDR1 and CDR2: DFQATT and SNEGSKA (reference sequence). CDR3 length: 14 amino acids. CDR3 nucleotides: TGCAGTGCTTACCCGGGTCGGAGCACCGGGGAGCGGTTTTTT. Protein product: CSAYPGRSTGERFF.

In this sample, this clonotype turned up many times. The CDR3 sequence is CASSLRGDTQYF. The DNA for the CDR3 is TGTGCCAGCAGTTTACGGGGAGATACGCAGTATTTT. The V call is TRBV12-3 or TRBV12-4, the J call TRBJ2-3; tentatively, D is TRBD2 (5 bases). The CDR3 is 12 amino acids. V dropped 2 bases and J dropped 5 bases, with 5 bases sitting between them.

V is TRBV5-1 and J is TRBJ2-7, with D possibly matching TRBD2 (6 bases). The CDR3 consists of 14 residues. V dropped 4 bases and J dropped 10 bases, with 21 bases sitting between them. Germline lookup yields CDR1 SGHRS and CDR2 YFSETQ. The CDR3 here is CASSVDYGWGDQYF. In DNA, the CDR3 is TGCGCCAGCAGCGTGGACTATGGCTGGGGGGACCAGTACTTC.

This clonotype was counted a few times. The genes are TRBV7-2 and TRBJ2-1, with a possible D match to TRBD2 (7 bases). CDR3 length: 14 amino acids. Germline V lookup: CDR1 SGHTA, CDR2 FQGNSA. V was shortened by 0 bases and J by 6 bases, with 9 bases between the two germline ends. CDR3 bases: TGTGCCAGCAGCTTAGCCGCGGGGGCCAATGAGCAGTTCTTC. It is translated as CASSLAAGANEQFF.

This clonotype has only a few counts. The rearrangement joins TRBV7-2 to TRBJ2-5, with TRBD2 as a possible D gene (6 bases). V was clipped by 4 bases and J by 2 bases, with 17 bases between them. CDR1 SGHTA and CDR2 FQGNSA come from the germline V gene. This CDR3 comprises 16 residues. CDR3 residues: CASSSPVAVPQETQYF. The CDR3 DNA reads TGTGCCAGCAGCTCCCCGGTAGCGGTCCCACAAGAGACCCAGTACTTC.

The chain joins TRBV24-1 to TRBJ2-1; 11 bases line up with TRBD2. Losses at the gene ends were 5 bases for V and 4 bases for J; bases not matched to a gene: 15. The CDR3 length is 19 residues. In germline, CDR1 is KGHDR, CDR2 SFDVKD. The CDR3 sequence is CATSGRASGTSGIYNEQFF. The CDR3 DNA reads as TGTGCCACCAGTGGTAGGGCCTCCGGGACTAGCGGCATATACAATGAGCAGTTCTTC.

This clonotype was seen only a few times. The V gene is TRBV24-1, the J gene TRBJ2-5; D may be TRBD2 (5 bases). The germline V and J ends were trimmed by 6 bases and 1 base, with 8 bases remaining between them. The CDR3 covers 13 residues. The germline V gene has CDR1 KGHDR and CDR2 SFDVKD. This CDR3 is CATSHRGQETQYF. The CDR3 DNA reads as TGTGCCACCAGTCATCGGGGCCAAGAGACCCAGTACTTC.

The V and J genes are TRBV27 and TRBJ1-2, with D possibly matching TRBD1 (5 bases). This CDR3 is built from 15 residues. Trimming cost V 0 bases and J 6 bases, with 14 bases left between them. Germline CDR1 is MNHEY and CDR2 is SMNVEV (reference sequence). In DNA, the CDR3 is TGTGCCAGCAGTTTATCGAATTCCGGGGCGAATGGCTACACCTTC. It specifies CASSLSNSGANGYTF.

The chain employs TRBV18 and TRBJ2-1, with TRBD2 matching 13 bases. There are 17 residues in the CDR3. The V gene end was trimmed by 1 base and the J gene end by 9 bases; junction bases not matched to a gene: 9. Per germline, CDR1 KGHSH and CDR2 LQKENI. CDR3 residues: CASSPRTSGRAGSEQFF. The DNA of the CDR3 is TGTGCCAGCTCACCACGCACTAGCGGGAGGGCAGGGAGTGAGCAGTTCTTC.

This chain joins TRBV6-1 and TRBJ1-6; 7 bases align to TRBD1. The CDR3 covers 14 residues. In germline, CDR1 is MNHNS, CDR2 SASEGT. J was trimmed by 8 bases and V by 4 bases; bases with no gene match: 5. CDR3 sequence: CASSGGQAHSPLHF. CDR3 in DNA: TGTGCCAGCAGTGGCGGACAGGCCCATTCACCCCTCCACTTT.

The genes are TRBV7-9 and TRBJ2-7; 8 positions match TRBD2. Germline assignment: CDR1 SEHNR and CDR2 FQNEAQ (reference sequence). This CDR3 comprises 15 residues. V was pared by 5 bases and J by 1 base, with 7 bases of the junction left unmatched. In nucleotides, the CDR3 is TGTGCCAGCAGCACCCGACTAGCGCCTTCCTACGAGCAGTACTTC. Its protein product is CASSTRLAPSYEQYF.

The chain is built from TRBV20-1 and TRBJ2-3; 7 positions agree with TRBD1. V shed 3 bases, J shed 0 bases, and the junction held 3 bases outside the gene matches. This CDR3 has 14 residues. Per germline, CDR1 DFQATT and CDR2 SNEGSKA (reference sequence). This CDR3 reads CSARGQYSTDTQYF. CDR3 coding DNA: TGCAGTGCTAGGGGACAGTATAGCACAGATACGCAGTATTTT.

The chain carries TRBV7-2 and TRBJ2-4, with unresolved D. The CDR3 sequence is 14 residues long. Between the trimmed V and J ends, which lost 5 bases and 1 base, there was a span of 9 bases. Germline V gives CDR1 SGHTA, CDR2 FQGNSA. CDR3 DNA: TGTGCCAGCAGCCCGGTAGTTGCCAAAAACATTCAGTACTTC. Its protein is CASSPVVAKNIQYF.